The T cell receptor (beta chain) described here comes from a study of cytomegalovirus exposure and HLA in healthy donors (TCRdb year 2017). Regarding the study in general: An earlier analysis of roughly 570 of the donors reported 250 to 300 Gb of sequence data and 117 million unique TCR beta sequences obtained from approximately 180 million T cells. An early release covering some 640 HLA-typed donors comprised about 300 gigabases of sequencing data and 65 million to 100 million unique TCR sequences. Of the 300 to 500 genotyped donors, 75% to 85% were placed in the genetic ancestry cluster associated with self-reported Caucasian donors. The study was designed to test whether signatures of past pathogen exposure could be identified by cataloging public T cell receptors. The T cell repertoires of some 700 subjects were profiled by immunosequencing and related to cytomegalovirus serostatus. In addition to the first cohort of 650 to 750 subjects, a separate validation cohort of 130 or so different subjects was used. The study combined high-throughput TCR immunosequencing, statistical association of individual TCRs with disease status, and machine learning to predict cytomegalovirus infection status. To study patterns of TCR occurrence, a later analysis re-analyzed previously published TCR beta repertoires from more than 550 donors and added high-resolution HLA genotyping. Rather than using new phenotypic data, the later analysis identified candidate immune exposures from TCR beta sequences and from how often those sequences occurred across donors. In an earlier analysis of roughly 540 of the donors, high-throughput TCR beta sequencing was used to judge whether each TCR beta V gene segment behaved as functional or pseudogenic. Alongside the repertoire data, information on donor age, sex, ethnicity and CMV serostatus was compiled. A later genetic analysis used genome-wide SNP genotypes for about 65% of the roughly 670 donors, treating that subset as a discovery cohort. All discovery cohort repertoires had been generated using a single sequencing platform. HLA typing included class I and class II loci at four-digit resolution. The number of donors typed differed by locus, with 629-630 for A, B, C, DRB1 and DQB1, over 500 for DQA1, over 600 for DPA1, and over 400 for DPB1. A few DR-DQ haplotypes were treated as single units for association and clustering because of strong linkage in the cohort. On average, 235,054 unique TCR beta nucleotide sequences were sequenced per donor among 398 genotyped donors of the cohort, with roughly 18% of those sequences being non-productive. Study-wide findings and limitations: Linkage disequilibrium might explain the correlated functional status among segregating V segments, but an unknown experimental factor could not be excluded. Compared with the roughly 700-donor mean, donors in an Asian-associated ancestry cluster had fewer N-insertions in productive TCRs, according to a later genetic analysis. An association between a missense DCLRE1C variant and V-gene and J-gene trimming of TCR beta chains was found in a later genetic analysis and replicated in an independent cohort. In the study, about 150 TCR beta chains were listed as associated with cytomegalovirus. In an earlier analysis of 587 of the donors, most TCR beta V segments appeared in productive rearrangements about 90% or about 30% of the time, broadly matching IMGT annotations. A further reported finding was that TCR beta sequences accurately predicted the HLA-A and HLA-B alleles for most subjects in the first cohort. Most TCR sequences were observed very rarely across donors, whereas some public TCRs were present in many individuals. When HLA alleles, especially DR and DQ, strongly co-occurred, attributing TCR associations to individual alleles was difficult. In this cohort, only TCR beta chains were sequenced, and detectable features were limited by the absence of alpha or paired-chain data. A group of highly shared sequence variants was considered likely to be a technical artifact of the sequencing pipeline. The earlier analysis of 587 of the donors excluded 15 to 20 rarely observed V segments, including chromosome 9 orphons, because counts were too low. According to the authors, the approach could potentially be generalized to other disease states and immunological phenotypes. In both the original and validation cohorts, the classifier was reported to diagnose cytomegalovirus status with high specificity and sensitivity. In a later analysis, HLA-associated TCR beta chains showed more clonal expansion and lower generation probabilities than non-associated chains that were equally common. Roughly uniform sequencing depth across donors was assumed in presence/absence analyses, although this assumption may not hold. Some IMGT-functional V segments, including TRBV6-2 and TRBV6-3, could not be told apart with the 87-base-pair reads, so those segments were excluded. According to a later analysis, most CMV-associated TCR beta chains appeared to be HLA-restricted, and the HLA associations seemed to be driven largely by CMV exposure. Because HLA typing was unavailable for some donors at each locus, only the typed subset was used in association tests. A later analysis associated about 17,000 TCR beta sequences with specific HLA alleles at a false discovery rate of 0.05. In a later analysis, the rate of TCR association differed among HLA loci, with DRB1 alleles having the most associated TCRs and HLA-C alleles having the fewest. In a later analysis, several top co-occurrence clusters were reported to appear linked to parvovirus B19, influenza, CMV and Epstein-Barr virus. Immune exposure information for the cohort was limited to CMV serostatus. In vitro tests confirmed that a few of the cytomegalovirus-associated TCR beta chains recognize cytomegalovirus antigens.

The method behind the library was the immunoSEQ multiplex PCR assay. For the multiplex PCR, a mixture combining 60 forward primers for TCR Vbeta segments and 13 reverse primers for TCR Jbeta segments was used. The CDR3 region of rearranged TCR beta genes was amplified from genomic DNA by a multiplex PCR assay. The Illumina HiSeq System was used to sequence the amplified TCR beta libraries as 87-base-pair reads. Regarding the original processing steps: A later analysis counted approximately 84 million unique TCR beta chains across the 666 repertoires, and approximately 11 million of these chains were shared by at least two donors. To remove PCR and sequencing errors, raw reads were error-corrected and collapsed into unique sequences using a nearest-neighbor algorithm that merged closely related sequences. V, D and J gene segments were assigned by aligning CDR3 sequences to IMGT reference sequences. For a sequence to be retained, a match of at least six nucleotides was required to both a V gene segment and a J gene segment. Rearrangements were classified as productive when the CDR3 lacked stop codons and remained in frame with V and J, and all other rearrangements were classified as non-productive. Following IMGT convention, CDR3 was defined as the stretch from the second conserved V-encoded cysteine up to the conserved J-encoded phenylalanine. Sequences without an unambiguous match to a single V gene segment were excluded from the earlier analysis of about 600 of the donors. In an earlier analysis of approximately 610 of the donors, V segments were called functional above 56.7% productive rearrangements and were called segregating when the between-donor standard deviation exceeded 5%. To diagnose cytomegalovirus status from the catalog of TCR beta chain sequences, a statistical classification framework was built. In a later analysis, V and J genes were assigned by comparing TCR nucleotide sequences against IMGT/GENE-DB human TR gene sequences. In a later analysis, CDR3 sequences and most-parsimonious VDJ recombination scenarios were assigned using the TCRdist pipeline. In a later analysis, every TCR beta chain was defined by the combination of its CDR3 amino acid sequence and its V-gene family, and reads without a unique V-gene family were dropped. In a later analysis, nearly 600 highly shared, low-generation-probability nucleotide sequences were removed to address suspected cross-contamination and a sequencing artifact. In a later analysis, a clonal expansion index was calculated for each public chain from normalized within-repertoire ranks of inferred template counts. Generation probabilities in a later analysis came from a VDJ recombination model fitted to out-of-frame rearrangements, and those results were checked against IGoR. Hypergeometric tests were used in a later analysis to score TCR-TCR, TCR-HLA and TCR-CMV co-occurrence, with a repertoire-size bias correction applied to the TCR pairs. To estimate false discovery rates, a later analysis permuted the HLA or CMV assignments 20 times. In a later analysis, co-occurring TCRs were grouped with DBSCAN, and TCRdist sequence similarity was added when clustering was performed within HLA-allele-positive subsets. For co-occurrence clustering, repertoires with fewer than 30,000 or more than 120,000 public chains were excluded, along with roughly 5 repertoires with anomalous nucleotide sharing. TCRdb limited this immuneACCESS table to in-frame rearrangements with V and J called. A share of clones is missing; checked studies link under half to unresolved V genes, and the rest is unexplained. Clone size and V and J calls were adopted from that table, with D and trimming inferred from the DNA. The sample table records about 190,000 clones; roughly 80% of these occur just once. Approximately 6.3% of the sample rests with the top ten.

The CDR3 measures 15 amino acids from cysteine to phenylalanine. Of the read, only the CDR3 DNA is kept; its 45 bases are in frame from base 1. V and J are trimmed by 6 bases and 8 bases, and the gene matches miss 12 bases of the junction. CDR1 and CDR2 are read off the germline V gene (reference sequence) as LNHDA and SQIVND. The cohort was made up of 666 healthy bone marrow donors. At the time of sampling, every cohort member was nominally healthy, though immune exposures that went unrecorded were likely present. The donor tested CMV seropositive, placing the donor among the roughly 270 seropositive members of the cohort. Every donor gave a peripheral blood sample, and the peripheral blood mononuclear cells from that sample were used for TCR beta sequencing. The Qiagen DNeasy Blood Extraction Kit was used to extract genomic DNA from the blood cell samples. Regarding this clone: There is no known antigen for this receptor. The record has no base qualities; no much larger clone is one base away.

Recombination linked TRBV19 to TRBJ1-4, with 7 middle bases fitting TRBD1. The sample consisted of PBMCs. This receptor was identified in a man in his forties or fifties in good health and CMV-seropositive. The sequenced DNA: TGTGCCAGTAGCACCCAGACAGGGTCGCAGGAAAAACTGTTTTTT. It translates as CASSTQTGSQEKLFF.